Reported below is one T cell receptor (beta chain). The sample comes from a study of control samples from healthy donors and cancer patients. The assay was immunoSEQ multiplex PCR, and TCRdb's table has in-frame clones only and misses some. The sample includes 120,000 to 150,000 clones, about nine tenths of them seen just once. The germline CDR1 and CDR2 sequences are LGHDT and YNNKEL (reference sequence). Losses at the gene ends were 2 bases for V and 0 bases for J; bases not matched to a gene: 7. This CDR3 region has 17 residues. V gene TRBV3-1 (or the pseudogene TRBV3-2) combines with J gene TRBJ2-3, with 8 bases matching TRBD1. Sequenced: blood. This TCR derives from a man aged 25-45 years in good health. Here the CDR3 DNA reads TGTGCCAGCAGCCAACGGACAGGGCCGGCGAGCACAGATACGCAGTATTTT. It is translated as CASSQRTGPASTDTQYF.